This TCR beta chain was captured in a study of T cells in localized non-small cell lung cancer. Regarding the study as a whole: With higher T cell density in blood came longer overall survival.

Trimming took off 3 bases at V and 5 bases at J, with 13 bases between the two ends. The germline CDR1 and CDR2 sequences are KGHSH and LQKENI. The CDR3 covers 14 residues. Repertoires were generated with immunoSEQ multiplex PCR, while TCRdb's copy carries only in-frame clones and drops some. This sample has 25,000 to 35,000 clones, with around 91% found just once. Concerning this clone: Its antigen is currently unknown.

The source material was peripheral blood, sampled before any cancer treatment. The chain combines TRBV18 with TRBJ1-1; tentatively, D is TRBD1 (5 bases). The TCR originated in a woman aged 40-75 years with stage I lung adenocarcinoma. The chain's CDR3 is CASSPNTGGTEAFF. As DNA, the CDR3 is TGTGCCAGCTCACCGAACACTGGGGGAACTGAAGCTTTCTTT.